The 8 T cell receptor beta chains given below trace back to one sample, sequenced in a study of blood T cell repertoires in COVID-19. Assay used: immunoSEQ multiplex PCR; TCRdb lists only in-frame clones, some missing. The repertoire consists of 250,000 to 300,000 clones, with roughly 80% occurring once and the leading ten covering 5%. Sequencing was carried out using PBMCs or T cells enriched from blood (not recorded which). Receptor source: a man aged 40-49 years who had been exposed to COVID-19.

Note on this clone: This specimen includes other DNA sequences encoding the same CDR3. The chain combines TRBV28 with TRBJ2-7, with TRBD1 matching over 7 bases. The CDR3 is made up of 14 amino acids. CDR1 MDHEN and CDR2 SYDVKM come from the germline V gene. V lost 4 bases, J lost 7 bases, and 10 bases stayed unmatched. CDR3 residues: CASSSGTALYEQYF. CDR3 sequence (DNA): TGTGCCAGCAGTTCTGGGACAGCACTGTATGAGCAGTACTTC.

The chain uses TRBV4-2 and TRBJ1-5; 11 bases line up with TRBD1. The V and J ends lost 2 bases and 6 bases, in that order; junction bases with no gene match: 9. The germline CDR1 and CDR2 sequences are LGHNA and YNFKEQ. This CDR3 is 17 amino acids long. The CDR3 sequence: CASSQLWTGGSGQPQHF. The CDR3 region has the DNA TGTGCCAGCAGCCAACTGTGGACAGGGGGCTCAGGTCAGCCCCAGCATTTT.

This chain uses TRBV20-1 with TRBJ1-6; TRBD1 is a possible D gene (6 bases). V was pared by 3 bases and J by 8 bases, with 14 bases between. The CDR3 runs to 14 residues. The germline CDR1 and CDR2 sequences are DFQATT and SNEGSKA (reference sequence). CDR3 region: CSASMQGFDSPLHF. The CDR3 DNA is TGCAGTGCTAGTATGCAGGGGTTTGATTCACCCCTCCACTTT.

The gene calls are TRBV7-9 and TRBJ1-2; no clear D gene. Germline V lookup: CDR1 SEHNR, CDR2 FQNEAQ (reference sequence). Trimming stripped 8 bases from V and 7 bases from J, with 29 bases between. The CDR3 consists of 17 residues. The CDR3: CASDRKESVANPRGYTF. The CDR3 bases are TGTGCCAGCGACCGAAAGGAGAGTGTAGCGAACCCCCGTGGCTACACCTTC.

The chain employs TRBV25-1 and TRBJ2-1, with unresolved D. The germline CDR1 and CDR2 sequences are MGHDK and SYGVNS. CDR3 length: 12 residues. V lost 2 bases and J lost 10, with 9 bases in between. This CDR3 is CASSEPSKEQFF. CDR3 nucleotides: TGTGCCAGCAGTGAACCTAGTAAGGAGCAGTTCTTC.

The chain employs TRBV11-2 and TRBJ1-2; a weak D match, TRBD1 (5 bases). The V gene lost 1 base and the J gene lost 8 bases, with 14 bases spanning the gap. CDR1 and CDR2 (germline): SGHAT, FQNNGV. The CDR3 loop spans 14 amino acids. CDR3 in DNA: TGTGCCAGCAGCTTAGGGGGGGGAACAGAGGGCTACACCTTC. Protein: CASSLGGGTEGYTF.

This clone is a singleton in its sample. CDR3 sequence (DNA): TGTGCCAGCAGCCTCCGGCCGGGACAGGGAAGCGAGCAGTACTTC. Translating gives CASSLRPGQGSEQYF. The chain carries TRBV7-2 and TRBJ2-7, with TRBD1 matching 9 bases. Germline trimming cut 5 bases from V and 6 bases from J; bases unmatched to any gene: 11. This CDR3 has 15 amino acids. Looked up from germline, CDR1 is SGHTA and CDR2 is FQGNSA.

A remark on this clone: The sample has other DNA sequences that encode this CDR3 too. This chain connects TRBV30 to TRBJ2-1, with 11 nucleotides matching TRBD2. J lost 6 bases, V lost 0 bases, and 1 base had no gene match. From germline, CDR1 is GTSNPN and CDR2 SVGIG (reference sequence). This CDR3 region has 14 residues. The CDR3 region has the DNA TGTGCCTGGAGTGTCGGACTAGCGGGCAATGAGCAGTTCTTC. Its protein is CAWSVGLAGNEQFF.